This T cell receptor beta chain was sequenced during a study of response to subunit inactivated influenza vaccine. The CDR3 sequence is 16 residues long. The germline V gene encodes CDR1 ENHRY and CDR2 SYGVKD. Between the trimmed V and J ends, which lost 0 bases and 4 bases, there was a span of 13 bases. TCRdb analysed the RT-PCR reads with MiXCR anew, one entry per CDR3 protein. This table holds about 540,000 distinct CDR3 sequences, approximately 22% found once. The same sample was also studied in work on T cells expressing NK-cell markers. As that study records: The TCR beta cDNA came from 5'RACE template switching with UMIs. CD3+CD56+NKG2C+, CD3+CD56+NKG2C- and CD3+CD56-NKG2C+ T cells, once sorted, supplied the TCR beta repertoires. Sequencing covered eight donors, seven HCMV-seropositive and one seronegative. Similarly, these clonotypes led the CD3+CD56-NKG2C+ fraction as well in several donors.

The sequenced sample was CD4+ T cells sorted from PBMCs, obtained 11 to 12 days after vaccination. The rearrangement joins TRBV10-3 to TRBJ1-3; tentatively, D is TRBD1 (5 bases). This receptor was taken from a man aged 50 to 59 who received an inactivated influenza vaccine. The CDR3 here is CAISESRQSGGNTIYF. The CDR3 DNA is TGTGCCATCAGTGAGTCGAGACAGTCTGGAGGAAACACCATATATTTT.